This T cell receptor (beta chain) is from a study of T cell repertoires in cytomegalovirus infection. About the research overall: Both recently identified HLA-C-restricted and well-studied HLA-B-restricted CMV epitopes were used in the study. The public TCR beta signatures pointed to both CMV infection and matching HLA type. Overall study findings and caveats: HLA-C-restricted CMV-specific TCR beta clonotypes were dominant in the ex vivo response.

TCRdb passed the reads through MiXCR, listing each CDR3 protein once. The sample holds around 78,000 distinct CDR3 sequences, roughly a quarter seen once. This clonotype was detected only a few times. The antigen is not known. CDR1 is MNHNS and CDR2 is SASEGT in the germline V gene. The V end lost 9 bases, the J end lost 0 bases, and 14 bases lay between the germline ends. The CDR3 is made up of 15 amino acids. Sequences were derived from CD8+ T cells from cultured PBMCs, sampled from culture after CMV antigen stimulation. The source of this sequence is a human donor in good health (CMV status not recorded). Some clones in this sample may be carry-over from other donors' samples. The chain employs TRBV6-1 and TRBJ2-2; D gene uncertain. The CDR3 sequence: CASPMRGSNTGELFF. CDR3 nucleotides: TGTGCCAGTCCCATGCGAGGATCGAACACCGGGGAGCTGTTTTTT.